The clone carrying this T cell receptor beta chain showed up many times. The antigen remains unidentified. These data are taken from a study of T cell repertoires in cytomegalovirus infection. Across the whole study: Public TCR beta signatures provided an indication of both CMV infection and a matching HLA type.

Trimming removed 0 bases from V and 6 bases from J, with 2 bases in between. Germline loops: CDR1 SGHVS, CDR2 FQNEAQ. CDR3 size: 12 residues. One entry per CDR3 protein results from TCRdb running MiXCR on the reads. The table records 130,000 or so distinct CDR3 sequences, roughly 6.5% of them present only once. Whole-study findings and limits: The ex vivo response was dominated by HLA-C-restricted CMV-specific TCR beta clonotypes.

The sequence derives from a human donor in good health (CMV status not recorded). Some clones in this sample may be carry-over from other donors' samples. This chain links TRBV7-8 with TRBJ2-2, with D unresolved. Material: PBMCs. CDR3 amino acids: CASSLAAGELFF. The CDR3 bases are TGTGCCAGCAGCTTAGCGGCCGGGGAGCTGTTTTTT.